The sequence of this TCR beta chain was determined in a study of response to subunit inactivated influenza vaccine (dated by TCRdb to 2016 to 2019). Regarding the study in general: The study used deep quantitative T cell receptor repertoire profiling to track responses to a trivalent subunit inactivated influenza vaccine.

V has 2 bases trimmed and J has 0 bases trimmed; junction bases matching no gene number 7. As encoded in the germline V gene (reference sequence), CDR1 is DFQATT while CDR2 is SNEGSKA. There are 16 amino acids in the CDR3, from cysteine to phenylalanine inclusive. Solely the CDR3 DNA is kept, with 48 bases framed from the first base. Preparation of the library involved RT-PCR. Sequenced on an Illumina HiSeq 2500. The raw public reads went through TCRdb reprocessing: fastp at Q25, MiXCR clone calling, in-frame beta chains kept. For every CDR3 protein sequence, its rows merge into one entry that carries the most common genes and DNA. The sample data list hundreds of thousands of distinct CDR3 sequences, and about 15% of these were observed just once. Together, the top ten hold 6.5% to 8.5% of the sample. The investigation overall reported the following: It was suggested by the authors that each seasonal influenza vaccination may recruit only a limited number of new T cells.

A note on this clonotype: Its antigen remains unidentified. Per-base quality was not reported, and no clone a single base away is much larger than it.

This clonotype was sampled from a man aged 50 or older who received an inactivated influenza vaccine. Donor details come from another sample of the same person, matched by shared clones. The specimen was PBMCs from blood, collected approximately 15 days before vaccination. The chain was built from TRBV20-1 and TRBJ2-1; a stretch of 7 junction bases matches TRBD2. The DNA sequence is given as TGCAGTGCTAGACGTACGGGGGGACCCTCCTACAATGAGCAGTTCTTC. Translated, this gives CSARRTGGPSYNEQFF.